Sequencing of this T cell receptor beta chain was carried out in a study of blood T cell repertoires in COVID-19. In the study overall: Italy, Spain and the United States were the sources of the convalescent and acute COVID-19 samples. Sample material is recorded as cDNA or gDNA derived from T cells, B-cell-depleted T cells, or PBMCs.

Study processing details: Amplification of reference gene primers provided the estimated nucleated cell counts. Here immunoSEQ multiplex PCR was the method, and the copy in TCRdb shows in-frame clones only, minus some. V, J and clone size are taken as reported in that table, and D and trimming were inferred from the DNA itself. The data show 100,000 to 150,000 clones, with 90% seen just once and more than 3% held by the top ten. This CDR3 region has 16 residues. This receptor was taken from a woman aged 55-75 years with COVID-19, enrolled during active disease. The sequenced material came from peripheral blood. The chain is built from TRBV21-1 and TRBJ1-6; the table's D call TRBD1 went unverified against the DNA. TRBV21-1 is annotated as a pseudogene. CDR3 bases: TGTGCCAGCAGCAAAGAGGCGGACAGGGGGAGTTCACCCCTCCACTTT. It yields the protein CASSKEADRGSSPLHF.